One sample yielded the 5 T cell receptor beta chains listed below, sequenced in a study of CD8+CD57+ T cells in acquired aplastic anemia. Selection for sequencing was limited to patients who had shown CD8+CD57+ cell expansion by flow cytometry. Genomic DNA, the template, was used for profiling of the TCR beta VDJ and CDR3. One entry per CDR3 protein results from TCRdb running MiXCR on the reads. The table shows around 180,000 distinct CDR3 sequences, with nearly 50% occurring only once. The material sequenced was sorted CD4+, CD8+, or CD8+CD57+ T cells (not recorded which) from PBMCs. These receptors were collected from a human donor with aplastic anemia.

The rearrangement uses TRBV2 and TRBJ2-5, with TRBD1 identical over 9 bases. Germline V gives CDR1 SNHLY, CDR2 FYNNEI. CDR3 length: 13 residues. After removal of 7 bases from V and 2 bases from J, the junction contained 2 bases not matched to a gene. The CDR3 spells CASNRGRQETQYF. The CDR3, as DNA: TGTGCCAGCAACAGGGGGCGTCAAGAGACCCAGTACTTC.

This clonotype has ten or more counts. The chain combines TRBV2 with TRBJ1-3; D possibly corresponds to TRBD1 (6 bases). The germline gives CDR1 SNHLY, CDR2 FYNNEI. This CDR3 has 14 amino acids. V shed 6 bases and J shed 2 bases, with 11 bases lying between them. The chain's CDR3 is CASSSGTPGNTIYF. The CDR3 DNA reads TGTGCCAGCAGCTCAGGGACACCTGGAAACACCATATATTTT.

The rearrangement links TRBV24-1 to TRBJ2-3, with unresolved D. CDR1 and CDR2 (germline): KGHDR, SFDVKD. Trimming cost V 1 base and J 4 bases, with 8 bases left between them. This CDR3 has 14 residues. This chain's CDR3 is CATSDFGQADTQYF. Here the CDR3 DNA reads TGTGCCACCAGTGATTTTGGGCAGGCAGATACGCAGTATTTT.

This clonotype has more than one count but fewer than ten. This may be a read error, as it is one base from a much larger clone. The V and J genes are TRBV9 and TRBJ2-5; 11 nucleotides align to TRBD2. The V and J ends lost 4 bases and 4 bases, in that order; junction bases with no gene match: 18. This CDR3 comprises 19 residues. Germline V gene data show CDR1 as SGDLS and CDR2 as YYNGEE. CDR3 region: CASSPMPLAGDTLGETQYF. For the CDR3, the DNA is TGTGCCAGCAGCCCCATGCCACTAGCGGGGGACACCTTGGGAGAGACCCAGTACTTC. The entire variable domain, with the rest obtained from reference TRBV9 and TRBJ2-5, is as follows: DSGVTQTPKHLITATGQRVTLRCSPRSGDLSVYWYQQSLDQGLQFLIQYYNGEERAKGNILERFSAQQFPDLHSELNLSSLELGDSALYFCASSPMPLAGDTLGETQYFGPGTRLLVL.

The V gene is TRBV19, the J gene TRBJ2-1; TRBD2 aligns across 7 bases. The CDR3 has 12 amino acids. V lost 8 bases and J lost 4; bases outside the gene matches: 2. CDR1 is LNHDA and CDR2 is SQIVND in the germline V gene (reference sequence). CDR3 sequence (DNA): TGTGCCAGTGCTAGCGGTTACAATGAGCAGTTCTTC. Its protein is CASASGYNEQFF.